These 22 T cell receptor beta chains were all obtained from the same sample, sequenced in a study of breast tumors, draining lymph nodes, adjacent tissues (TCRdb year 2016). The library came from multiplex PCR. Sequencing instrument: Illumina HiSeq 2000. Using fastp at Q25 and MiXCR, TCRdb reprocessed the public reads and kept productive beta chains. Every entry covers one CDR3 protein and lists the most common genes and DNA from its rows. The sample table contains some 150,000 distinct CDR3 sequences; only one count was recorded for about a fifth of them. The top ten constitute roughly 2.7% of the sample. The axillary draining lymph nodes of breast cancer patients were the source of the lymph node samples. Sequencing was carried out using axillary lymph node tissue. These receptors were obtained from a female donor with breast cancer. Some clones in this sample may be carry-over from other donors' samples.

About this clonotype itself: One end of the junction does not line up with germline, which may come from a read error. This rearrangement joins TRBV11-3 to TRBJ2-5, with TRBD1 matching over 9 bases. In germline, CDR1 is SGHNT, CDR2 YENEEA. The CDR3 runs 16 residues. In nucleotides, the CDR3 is TGTGCCAGCAGCTACCGGACAGGGGATTTCGGGGAGACCCGGTGCTTC. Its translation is CASSYRTGDFGETRCF.

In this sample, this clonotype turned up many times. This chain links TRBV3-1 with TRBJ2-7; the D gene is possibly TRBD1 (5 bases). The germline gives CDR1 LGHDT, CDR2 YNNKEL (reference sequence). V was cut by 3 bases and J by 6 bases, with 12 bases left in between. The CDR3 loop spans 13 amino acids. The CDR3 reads CASSQAGFGEQYF. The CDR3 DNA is TGTGCCAGCAGCCAGGCAGGGTTCGGCGAGCAGTACTTC.

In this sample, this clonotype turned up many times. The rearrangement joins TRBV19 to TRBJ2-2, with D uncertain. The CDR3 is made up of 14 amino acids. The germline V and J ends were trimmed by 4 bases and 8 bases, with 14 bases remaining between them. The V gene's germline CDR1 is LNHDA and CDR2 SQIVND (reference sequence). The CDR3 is CASSKAAIGGELFF. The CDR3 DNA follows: TGTGCCAGTAGTAAGGCAGCCATAGGGGGGGAGCTGTTTTTT.

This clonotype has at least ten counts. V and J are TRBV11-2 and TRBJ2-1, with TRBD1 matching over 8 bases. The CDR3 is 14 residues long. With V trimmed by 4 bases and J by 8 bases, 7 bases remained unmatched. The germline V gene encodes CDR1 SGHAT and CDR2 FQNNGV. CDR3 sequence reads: CASSSQGVGDEQFF. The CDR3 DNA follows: TGTGCCAGCAGCTCACAGGGGGTGGGCGATGAGCAGTTCTTC.

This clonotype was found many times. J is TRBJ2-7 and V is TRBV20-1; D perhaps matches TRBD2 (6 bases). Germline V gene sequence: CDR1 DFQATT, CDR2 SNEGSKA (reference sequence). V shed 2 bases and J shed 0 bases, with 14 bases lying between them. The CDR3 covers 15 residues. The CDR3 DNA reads TGCAGTGCTAGAAGTTTCCCGACTAGCTCCTACGAGCAGTACTTC. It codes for CSARSFPTSSYEQYF.

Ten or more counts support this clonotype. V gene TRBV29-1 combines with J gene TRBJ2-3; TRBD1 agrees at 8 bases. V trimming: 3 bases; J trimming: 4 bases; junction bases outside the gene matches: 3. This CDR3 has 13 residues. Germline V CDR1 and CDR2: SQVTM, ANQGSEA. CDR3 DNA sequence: TGCAGCGTTGAGGCGACAGGGGCAGATACGCAGTATTTT. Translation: CSVEATGADTQYF.

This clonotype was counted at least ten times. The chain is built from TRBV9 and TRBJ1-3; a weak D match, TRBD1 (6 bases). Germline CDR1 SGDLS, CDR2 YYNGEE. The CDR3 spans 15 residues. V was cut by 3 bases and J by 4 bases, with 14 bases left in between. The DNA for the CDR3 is TGTGCCAGCAGCGAGGGGGGCAGGGTGGGAAACACCATATATTTT. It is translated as CASSEGGRVGNTIYF.

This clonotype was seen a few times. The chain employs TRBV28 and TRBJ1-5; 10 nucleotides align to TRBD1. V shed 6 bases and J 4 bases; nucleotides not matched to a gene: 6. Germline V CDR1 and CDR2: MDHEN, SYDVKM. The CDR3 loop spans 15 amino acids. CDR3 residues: CASRRRGQGNQPQHF. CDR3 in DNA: TGTGCCAGCAGACGTAGGGGACAGGGGAATCAGCCCCAGCATTTT.

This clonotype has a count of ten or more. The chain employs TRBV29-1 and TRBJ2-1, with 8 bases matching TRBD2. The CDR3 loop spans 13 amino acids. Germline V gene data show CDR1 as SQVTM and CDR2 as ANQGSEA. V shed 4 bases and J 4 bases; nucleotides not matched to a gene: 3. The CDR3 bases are TGCAGCGTTGCGACTAGCGATTACAATGAGCAGTTCTTC. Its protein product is CSVATSDYNEQFF.

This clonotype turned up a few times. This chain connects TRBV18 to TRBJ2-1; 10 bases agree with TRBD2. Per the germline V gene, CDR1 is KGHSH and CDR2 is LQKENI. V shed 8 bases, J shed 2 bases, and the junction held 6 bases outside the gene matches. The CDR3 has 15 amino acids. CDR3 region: CASQGLAKAYNEQFF. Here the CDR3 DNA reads TGTGCCAGCCAGGGACTAGCGAAGGCCTACAATGAGCAGTTCTTC.

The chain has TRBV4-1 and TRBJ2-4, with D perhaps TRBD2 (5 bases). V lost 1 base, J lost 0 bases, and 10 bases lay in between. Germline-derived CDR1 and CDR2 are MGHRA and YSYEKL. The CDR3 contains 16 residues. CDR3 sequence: CASSQGGGVAKNIQYF. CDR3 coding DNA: TGCGCCAGCAGCCAAGGTGGAGGAGTAGCCAAAAACATTCAGTACTTC.

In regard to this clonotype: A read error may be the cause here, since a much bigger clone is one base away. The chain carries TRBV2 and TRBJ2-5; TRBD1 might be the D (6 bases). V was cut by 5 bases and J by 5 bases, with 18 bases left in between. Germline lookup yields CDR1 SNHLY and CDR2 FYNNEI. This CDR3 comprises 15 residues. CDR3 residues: CASSLRGSPGETQYF. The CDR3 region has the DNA TGTGCCAGCAGTCTCAGGGGTAGTCCAGGGGAGACCCAGTACTTC.

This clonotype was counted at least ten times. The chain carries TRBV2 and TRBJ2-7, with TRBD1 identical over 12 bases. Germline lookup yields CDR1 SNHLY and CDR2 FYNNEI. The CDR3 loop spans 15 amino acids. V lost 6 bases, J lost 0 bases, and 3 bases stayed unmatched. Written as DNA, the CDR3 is TGTGCCAGCAGCCGGGACAGGGGGCACTCCTACGAGCAGTACTTC. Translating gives CASSRDRGHSYEQYF.

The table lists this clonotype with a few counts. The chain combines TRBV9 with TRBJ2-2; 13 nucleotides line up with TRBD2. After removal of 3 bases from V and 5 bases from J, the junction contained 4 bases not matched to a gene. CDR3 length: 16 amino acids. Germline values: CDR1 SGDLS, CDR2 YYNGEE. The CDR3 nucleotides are TGTGCCAGCAGCGAGACTAGCGGGAGGATAACCGGGGAGCTGTTTTTT. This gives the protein CASSETSGRITGELFF.

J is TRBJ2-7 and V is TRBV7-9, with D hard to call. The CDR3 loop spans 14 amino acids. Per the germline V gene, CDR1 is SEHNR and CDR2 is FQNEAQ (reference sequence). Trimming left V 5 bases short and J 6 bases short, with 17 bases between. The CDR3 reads CASSPRMKGGEQYF. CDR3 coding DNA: TGTGCCAGCAGCCCGAGAATGAAAGGTGGCGAGCAGTACTTC.

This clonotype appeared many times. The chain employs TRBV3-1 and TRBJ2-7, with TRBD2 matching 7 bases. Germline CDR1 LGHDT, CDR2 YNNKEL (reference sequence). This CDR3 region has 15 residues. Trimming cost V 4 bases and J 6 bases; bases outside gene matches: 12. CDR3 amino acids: CASSRSGTNELEQYF. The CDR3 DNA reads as TGTGCCAGCAGCCGCTCCGGGACTAATGAACTCGAGCAGTACTTC.

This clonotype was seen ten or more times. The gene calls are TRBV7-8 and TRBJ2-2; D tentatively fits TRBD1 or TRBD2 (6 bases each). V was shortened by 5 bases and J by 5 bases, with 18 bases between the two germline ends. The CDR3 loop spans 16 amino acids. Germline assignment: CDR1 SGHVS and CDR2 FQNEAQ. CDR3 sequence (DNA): TGTGCCAGCAGCCCGGCTCGGGGGCGCGGAACCGGGGAGCTGTTTTTT. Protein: CASSPARGRGTGELFF.

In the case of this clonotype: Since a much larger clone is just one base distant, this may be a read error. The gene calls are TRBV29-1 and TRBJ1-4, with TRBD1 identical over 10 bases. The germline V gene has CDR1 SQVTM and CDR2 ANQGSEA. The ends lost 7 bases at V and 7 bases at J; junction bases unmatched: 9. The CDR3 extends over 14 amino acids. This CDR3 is CSARQGASSEKLFF. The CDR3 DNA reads TGCAGCGCCCGACAGGGGGCTTCTAGTGAAAAACTGTTTTTT.

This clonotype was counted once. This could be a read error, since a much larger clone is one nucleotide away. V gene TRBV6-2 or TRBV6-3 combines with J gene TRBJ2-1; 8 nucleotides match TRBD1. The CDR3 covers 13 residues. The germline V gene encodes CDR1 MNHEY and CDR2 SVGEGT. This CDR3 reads CVSSSPDRVEQFF. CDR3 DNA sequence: TGTGTCAGCAGTTCCCCGGACAGGGTTGAGCAGTTCTTC.

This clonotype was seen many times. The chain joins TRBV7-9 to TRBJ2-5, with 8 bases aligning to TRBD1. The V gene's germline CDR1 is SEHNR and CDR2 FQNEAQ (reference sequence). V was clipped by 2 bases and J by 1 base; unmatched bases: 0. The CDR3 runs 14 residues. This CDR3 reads CASSLQGAQETQYF. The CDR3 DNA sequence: TGTGCCAGCAGCTTACAGGGGGCCCAAGAGACCCAGTACTTC. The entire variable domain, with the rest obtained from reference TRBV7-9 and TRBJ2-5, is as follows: DTGVSQNPRHKITKRGQNVTFRCDPISEHNRLYWYRQTLGQGPEFLTYFQNEAQLEKSRLLSDRFSAERPKGSFSTLEIQRTEQGDSAMYLCASSLQGAQETQYFGPGTRLLVL.

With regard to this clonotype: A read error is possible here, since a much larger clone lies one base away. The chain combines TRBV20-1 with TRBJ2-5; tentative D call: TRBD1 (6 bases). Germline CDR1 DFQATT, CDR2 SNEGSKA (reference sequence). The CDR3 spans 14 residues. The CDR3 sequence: CGAPPRGFGETQYF. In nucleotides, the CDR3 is TGCGGTGCTCCACCCAGGGGATTCGGGGAGACCCAGTACTTC.

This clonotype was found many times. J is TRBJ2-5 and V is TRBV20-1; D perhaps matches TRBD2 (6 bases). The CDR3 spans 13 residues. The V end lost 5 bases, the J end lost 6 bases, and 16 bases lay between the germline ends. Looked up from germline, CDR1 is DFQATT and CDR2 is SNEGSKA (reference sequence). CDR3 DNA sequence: TGCAGTGCTTTTTCCGGGACTCTCCAGACCCAGTACTTC. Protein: CSAFSGTLQTQYF.